This TCR beta chain stems from a study of lymphopenia after photon versus proton radiotherapy. The study's findings and limits: Oligoclonal CD8+ Temra expansion after nadir drove photon patients' diversity drop. Post-nadir TCR diversity decline inversely tracked overall survival among those who died. Under photons, naive T cells and diversity fell while effector/memory populations rose.

Profiling relied on immunoSEQ multiplex PCR, and the TCRdb table lists in-frame clones only, not all of them. The sample lists about 18,000 clones; 92% were seen once. Germline assignment: CDR1 LNHNV and CDR2 YYDKDF (reference sequence). The CDR3 has 14 amino acids. V dropped 1 base and J dropped 0 bases, with 4 bases sitting between them. Within the sample, this clone is medium-sized. Its antigen is currently unknown. This receptor was obtained from a woman in her 40s with cholangiocarcinoma. The sample consisted of peripheral blood, taken from a patient treated with photon-based radiotherapy. The J gene is TRBJ1-5, the V gene TRBV15, with D unclear. CDR3 DNA: TGTGCCACCAGCAGAGGTGTTAGCAATCAGCCCCAGCATTTT. Amino acid sequence: CATSRGVSNQPQHF.